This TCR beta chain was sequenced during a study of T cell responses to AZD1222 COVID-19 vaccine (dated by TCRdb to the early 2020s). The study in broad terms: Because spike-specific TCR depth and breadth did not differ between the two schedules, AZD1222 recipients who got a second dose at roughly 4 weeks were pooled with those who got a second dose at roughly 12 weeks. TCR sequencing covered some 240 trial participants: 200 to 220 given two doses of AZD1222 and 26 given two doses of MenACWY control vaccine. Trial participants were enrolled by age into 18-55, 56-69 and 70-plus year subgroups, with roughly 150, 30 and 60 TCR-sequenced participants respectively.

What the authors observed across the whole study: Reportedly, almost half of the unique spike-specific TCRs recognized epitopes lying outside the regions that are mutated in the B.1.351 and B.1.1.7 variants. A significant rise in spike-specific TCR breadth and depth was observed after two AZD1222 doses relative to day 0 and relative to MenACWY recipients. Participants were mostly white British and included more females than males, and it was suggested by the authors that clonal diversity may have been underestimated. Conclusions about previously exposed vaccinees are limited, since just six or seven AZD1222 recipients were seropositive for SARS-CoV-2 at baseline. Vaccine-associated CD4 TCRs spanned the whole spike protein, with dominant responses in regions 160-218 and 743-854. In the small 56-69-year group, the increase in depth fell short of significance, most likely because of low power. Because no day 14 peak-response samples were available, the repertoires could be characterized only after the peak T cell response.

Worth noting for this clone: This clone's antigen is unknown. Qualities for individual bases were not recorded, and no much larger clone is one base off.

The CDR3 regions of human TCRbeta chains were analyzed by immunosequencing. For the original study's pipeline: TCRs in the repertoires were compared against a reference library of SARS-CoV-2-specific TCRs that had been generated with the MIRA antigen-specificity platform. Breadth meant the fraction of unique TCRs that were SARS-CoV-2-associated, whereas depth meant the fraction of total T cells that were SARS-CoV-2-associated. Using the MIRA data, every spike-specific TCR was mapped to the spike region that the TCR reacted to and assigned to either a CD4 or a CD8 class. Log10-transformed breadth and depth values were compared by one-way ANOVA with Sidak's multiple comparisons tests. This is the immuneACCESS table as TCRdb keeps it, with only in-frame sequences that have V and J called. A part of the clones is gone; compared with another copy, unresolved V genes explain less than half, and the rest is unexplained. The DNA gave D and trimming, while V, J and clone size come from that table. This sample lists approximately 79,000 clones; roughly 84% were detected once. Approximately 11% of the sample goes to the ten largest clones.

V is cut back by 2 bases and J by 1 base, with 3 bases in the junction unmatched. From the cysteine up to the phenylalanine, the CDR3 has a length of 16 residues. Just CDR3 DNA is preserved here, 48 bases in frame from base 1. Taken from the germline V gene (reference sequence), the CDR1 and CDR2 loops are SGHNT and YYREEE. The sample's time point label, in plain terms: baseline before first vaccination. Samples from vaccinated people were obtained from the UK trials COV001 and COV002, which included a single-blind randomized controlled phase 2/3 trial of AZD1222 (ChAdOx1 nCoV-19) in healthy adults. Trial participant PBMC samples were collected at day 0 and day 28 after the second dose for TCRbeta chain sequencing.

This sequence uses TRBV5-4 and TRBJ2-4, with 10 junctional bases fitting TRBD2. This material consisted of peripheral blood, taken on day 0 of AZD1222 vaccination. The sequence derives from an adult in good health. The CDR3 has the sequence CASSFSGGPAKNIQYF. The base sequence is TGTGCCAGCAGCTTTAGCGGGGGGCCGGCCAAAAACATTCAGTACTTC.